Detailed here is one TCR beta chain. This sample is drawn from a study of human T cells and chemical hapten exposure. Across the whole study: Patients' scalps got diphenylcyclopropenone weekly throughout the approximately 22-week study.

Indicated time point: patch test 1, 2 weeks after DPC sensitization. The treatment was: therapeutic diphenylcyclopropenone sensitization with weekly scalp DPC. The trim removed 3 bases at V and 0 bases at J, leaving 5 bases unmatched. The CDR3 contains 16 residues. The germline V gene has CDR1 PRHDT and CDR2 FYEKMQ (reference sequence). Each CDR3 protein is one row after TCRdb ran MiXCR on the RACE reads. In the table there are tens of thousands of distinct CDR3 sequences, about an eighth of which are singletons. The TCR originated in a woman in her sixties or seventies with alopecia areata. Some clones in this sample may be carry-over from other donors' samples. The rearrangement joins TRBV13 to TRBJ2-1; 7 bases match TRBD2. The sequences come from whole blood, collected in connection with sensitization to the hapten diphenylcyclopropenone (DPC). CDR3 DNA sequence: TGTGCCAGCAGCTTGTTTCGGGACTACTCCTACAATGAGCAGTTCTTC. Translation: CASSLFRDYSYNEQFF.